A selection of T cell receptor beta chains follows, all from one sample in a study of blood T cell repertoires in COVID-19. Repertoires were generated with immunoSEQ multiplex PCR, while TCRdb's copy carries only in-frame clones and drops some. The sample has roughly 250,000 clones, approximately 87% seen once. Material for sequencing was peripheral blood. These receptors were collected from a woman aged 30 to 39 with COVID-19, enrolled during active disease. Each CDR3 is given without its conserved first and last residue.

CDR3: ASSEDRSTDTQY
V: TRBV9

CDR3: ASSWGGSGNQPQH
V: TRBV19

CDR3: ASKQGISVGNTIY
V: TRBV9

CDR3: ASSLILQGRNEQY
V: TRBV7-9

CDR3: ASSPGEAYQETQY
V: TRBV4-2

CDR3: ASSFAGAPGEY
V: TRBV12-3/TRBV12-4

CDR3: ASSPLGVYNGYT
V: TRBV3-1/TRBV3-2

CDR3: ASSETFGVTDTQY
V: TRBV2

CDR3: ASSPLGREQY
V: TRBV27

CDR3: ASSLVGGYGANVLT
V: TRBV11-2

CDR3: ASSDRGIGGYT
V: TRBV2

CDR3: ASSSNTGGTEAF
V: TRBV18

CDR3: ASISFWDSLHNGYT
V: TRBV2

CDR3: ASSPRTGRDSQGYIDTEAF
V: TRBV6-6

CDR3: ATSSGYRGGYGYT
V: TRBV15

CDR3: ASSSYRETQY
V: TRBV7-2

CDR3: AWSESRGTNEKLF
V: TRBV30

CDR3: ASSLRGALVEAF
V: TRBV2

CDR3: AWSIDSFNQPQH
V: TRBV30

CDR3: ASSLDLTGGGYEQF
V: TRBV5-5

CDR3: ASSAHKGASTDTQY
V: TRBV28

CDR3: ASSLDYTDTQY
V: TRBV5-1

CDR3: ASSHSSTGRVGKLF
V: TRBV14

CDR3: ASSLGGGAVSDTQY
V: TRBV11-3

CDR3: SAKDSGLF
V: TRBV29-1

CDR3: ASRASTATGELF
V: TRBV10-1

CDR3: ASSLEVARGAASYEQY
V: TRBV5-1

CDR3: ASSQSATGSYEQY
V: TRBV16

CDR3: ASRSYWAGESTDTQY
V: TRBV5-6

CDR3: ASSQDLGQGYNEQF
V: TRBV4-1

CDR3: ASSYRGQRNNSPLH
V: TRBV6-5

CDR3: ASSLVPGNYGYT
V: TRBV5-1

CDR3: ASSIAGTVGLSSGANVLT
V: TRBV5-1

CDR3: ASKVRGSNQPQH
V: TRBV6-5

CDR3: ASTSWAVREQY
V: TRBV28

CDR3: ASSISTANTEAF
V: TRBV19

CDR3: ASSVQVTNTGELF
V: TRBV18

CDR3: ASSQERVAGSETQY
V: TRBV4-1

CDR3: ASSPDSQETQY
V: TRBV5-1

CDR3: ASSLLAGSTDTQY
V: TRBV27

CDR3: ASRGQGAATEAF
V: TRBV6-5

CDR3: ASSPAGRGGRFRDTEAF
V: TRBV5-1

CDR3: ASIEGPGTAGNTIY
V: TRBV19

CDR3: AISEPGHHTDTQY
V: TRBV10-3

CDR3: ASSIGRRKVY
V: TRBV19

CDR3: ASRANSGAESQY
V: TRBV5-1

CDR3: ASSLTGLGYT
V: TRBV19

CDR3: ASSLNRGHLYGYT
V: TRBV5-8

CDR3: ASSGDYDNEQF
V: TRBV6-6

CDR3: ASSHDRVVVGQETQY
V: TRBV5-4

CDR3: ASSVLPSTDTQY
V: TRBV9

CDR3: ASSGSLGGPGLNNSPLH
V: TRBV4-1

CDR3: ASSYELSYEQY
V: TRBV28